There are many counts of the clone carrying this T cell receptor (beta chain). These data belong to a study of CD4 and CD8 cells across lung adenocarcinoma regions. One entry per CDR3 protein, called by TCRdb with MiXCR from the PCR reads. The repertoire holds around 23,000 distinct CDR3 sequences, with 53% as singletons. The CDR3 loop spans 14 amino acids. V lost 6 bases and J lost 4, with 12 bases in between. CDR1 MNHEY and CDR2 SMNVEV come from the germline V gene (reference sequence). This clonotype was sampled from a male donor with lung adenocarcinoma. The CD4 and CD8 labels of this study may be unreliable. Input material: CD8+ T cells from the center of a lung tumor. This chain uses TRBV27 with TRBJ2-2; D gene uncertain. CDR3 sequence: CASSLSRSTGELFF. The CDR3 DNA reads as TGTGCCAGCAGCCTCTCTAGATCCACCGGGGAGCTGTTTTTT.